These 23 T cell receptor beta chains share one sample of origin, sequenced in a study of blood T cell repertoires in COVID-19. The data were produced by immunoSEQ multiplex PCR, yet TCRdb's version contains in-frame clones alone and is incomplete. Found here are some 140,000 clones, approximately 85% of them singletons; the top ten hold roughly 0.62%. The sequenced sample was peripheral blood. The source is a man aged 60 to 75 with COVID-19, enrolled during active disease.

This clone came up once. The genes are TRBV23-1 and TRBJ1-5, with D perhaps matching TRBD1 (6 bases). TRBV23-1 is identified as an open reading frame with a role that is uncertain. The CDR3 consists of 18 residues. The V and J ends lost 3 bases and 0 bases respectively, with 18 bases between them. DNA for the CDR3: TGCGCCAGCAGTCAGGGGGCCCCGAGGTGCCTTAGCAATCAGCCCCAGCATTTT. It is translated as CASSQGAPRCLSNQPQHF.

The rearrangement links TRBV6-5 to TRBJ2-7; 10 nucleotides line up with TRBD2. The CDR3 totals 16 residues. Per the germline V gene, CDR1 is MNHEY and CDR2 is SVGAGI. V lost 0 bases, J lost 1 base, and 3 bases stayed unmatched. This chain's CDR3 is CASSYSGTSDSYEQYF. For the CDR3, the DNA is TGTGCCAGCAGTTACTCTGGGACTAGCGATTCCTACGAGCAGTACTTC.

The rearrangement links TRBV5-6 to TRBJ2-4, with 8 bases matching TRBD2. The germline V gene encodes CDR1 SGHDT and CDR2 YYEEEE. The V gene end was trimmed by 0 bases and the J gene end by 8 bases; junction bases not matched to a gene: 7. This CDR3 region has 15 residues. CDR3 loop: CASSLAGAGGHIQYF. CDR3 nucleotides: TGTGCCAGCAGCTTGGCCGGGGCGGGAGGTCACATTCAGTACTTC.

This chain connects TRBV7-3 to TRBJ2-3; a possible D gene is TRBD1 (6 bases). V lost 5 bases to trimming and J lost 0 bases, with 15 bases between them. The CDR3 extends over 16 amino acids. CDR1 and CDR2 from the germline V gene are SGHTA and FQGTGA. CDR3 residues: CASSKTYRVSTDTQYF. In DNA form, the CDR3 reads TGTGCCAGCAGCAAAACCTACAGGGTCAGCACAGATACGCAGTATTTT.

The gene calls are TRBV15 and TRBJ2-2; tentatively, D is TRBD2 (6 bases). Germline CDR1 LNHNV, CDR2 YYDKDF (reference sequence). V gave up 0 bases and J gave up 5 bases, with 16 bases separating them. This CDR3 contains 17 residues. The chain's CDR3 is CATSREGGGMRTGELFF. The CDR3 nucleotides read TGTGCCACCAGCAGAGAGGGAGGAGGGATGCGGACCGGGGAGCTGTTTTTT.

This sequence joins TRBV9 and TRBJ1-3, with a tentative D call TRBD1 (5 bases). The ends were cut back, 0 bases at V and 3 bases at J, with 16 bases in the middle. CDR1 SGDLS and CDR2 YYNGEE come from the germline V gene. The CDR3 has 17 residues. CDR3 protein: CASSVDPQGKNGNTIYF. The CDR3 bases are TGTGCCAGCAGCGTAGACCCGCAGGGAAAAAATGGAAACACCATATATTTT.

The J gene is TRBJ2-5, the V gene TRBV5-1, with 10 bases lining up with TRBD2. This CDR3 spans 14 amino acids. The germline gives CDR1 SGHRS, CDR2 YFSETQ. V shed 0 bases, J shed 4 bases, and the junction held 0 bases outside the gene matches. The CDR3 loop reads CASSLGTSGETQYF. The CDR3 region has the DNA TGCGCCAGCAGCTTGGGGACTAGCGGAGAGACCCAGTACTTC. Based on the CDR3 plus reference TRBV5-1 and TRBJ2-5, the full variable domain is KAGVTQTPRYLIKTRGQQVTLSCSPISGHRSVSWYQQTPGQGLQFLFEYFSETQRNKGNFPGRFSGRQFSNSRSEMNVSTLELGDSALYLCASSLGTSGETQYFGPGTRLLVL.

V gene TRBV9 combines with J gene TRBJ1-2; a weak D match, TRBD1 (6 bases). Trimming removed 3 bases from V and 1 base from J, with 19 bases in between. The CDR3 is 17 amino acids. Germline V lookup: CDR1 SGDLS, CDR2 YYNGEE. In nucleotides, the CDR3 is TGTGCCAGCAGCGCTACCGCGACAGGAGAGTTTAACTATGGCTACACCTTC. As protein: CASSATATGEFNYGYTF.

The chain has TRBV4-3 and TRBJ1-1; possible D gene TRBD1, 5 bases. The CDR3 is made up of 14 amino acids. Trimming left V 0 bases short and J 7 bases short, with 12 bases between. The germline V gene encodes CDR1 LGHNA and CDR2 YSLEER. This CDR3 is CASSQDGGLGEAFF. CDR3 nucleotides: TGCGCCAGCAGCCAAGATGGGGGACTGGGTGAAGCTTTCTTT.

In this sample, this clone turned up a few times. V gene TRBV4-1 combines with J gene TRBJ1-2; 8 nucleotides align to TRBD1. J was trimmed by 4 bases and V by 1 base; bases with no gene match: 2. The CDR3 is 14 amino acids. Germline-derived CDR1 and CDR2 are MGHRA and YSYEKL. In nucleotides, the CDR3 is TGCGCCAGCAGCCAAGGGGACAGGCCCTATGGCTACACCTTC. This sequence encodes CASSQGDRPYGYTF.

The chain is built from TRBV25-1 and TRBJ1-6; D is unclear. CDR3 length equals 15 residues. Germline values: CDR1 MGHDK, CDR2 SYGVNS. Trimming shortened V by 5 bases and J by 2 bases, and 10 bases separated the two germline ends. The CDR3 nucleotides read TGTGCCAGCAGTACCCAAGCCGCCTATAATTCACCCCTCCACTTT. It yields the protein CASSTQAAYNSPLHF.

The chain employs TRBV18 and TRBJ1-6; TRBD1 might be the D (5 bases). CDR3 size: 17 residues. Germline V gene sequence: CDR1 KGHSH, CDR2 LQKENI. With 5 bases removed from V and 0 bases from J, the gap between germline ends came to 14 bases. DNA for the CDR3: TGTGCCAGCTCAGCGGCCAGGGCGGTCTCCTATAATTCACCCCTCCACTTT. Protein sequence: CASSAARAVSYNSPLHF. Supplemented by reference TRBV18 and TRBJ1-6, the full variable domain reads NAGVMQNPRHLVRRRGQEARLRCSPMKGHSHVYWYRQLPEEGLKFMVYLQKENIIDESGMPKERFSAEFPKEGPSILRIQQVVRGDSAAYFCASSAARAVSYNSPLHFGNGTRLTVT.

The chain carries TRBV11-1 and TRBJ1-1; 7 nucleotides agree with TRBD1. The V gene's germline CDR1 is SGHAT and CDR2 FQDESV (reference sequence). The V gene end was trimmed by 7 bases and the J gene end by 0 bases; junction bases not matched to a gene: 8. The CDR3 runs to 15 residues. This chain's CDR3 is CASTRDSPMNTEAFF. The CDR3 DNA sequence: TGTGCCAGCACCCGGGACAGCCCGATGAACACTGAAGCTTTCTTT.

J is TRBJ2-3 and V is TRBV5-4, with 8 nucleotides matching TRBD1. Germline CDR1 is SGHNT and CDR2 is YYREEE (reference sequence). Germline trimming cut 3 bases from V and 8 bases from J; bases unmatched to any gene: 14. The CDR3 contains 16 residues. CDR3 bases: TGTGCCAGCAGCTCCGGGACAGGCGACTACCGCGGTACGCAGTATTTT. Translating gives CASSSGTGDYRGTQYF.

This chain uses TRBV7-9 with TRBJ2-3, with D possibly being TRBD2 (5 bases). The germline V gene has CDR1 SEHNR and CDR2 FQNEAQ (reference sequence). This CDR3 has 13 residues. Trimming removed 1 base at V and 8 bases at J, with 10 bases between. CDR3 coding DNA: TGTGCCAGCAGCTTAGGACCCGCGGGTACGCAGTATTTT. This encodes CASSLGPAGTQYF.

V and J are TRBV27 and TRBJ1-4, with 8 positions matching TRBD1. Germline CDR1 is MNHEY and CDR2 is SMNVEV (reference sequence). The V segment lost 6 bases and the J segment 5 bases; nucleotides outside the gene matches: 8. The CDR3 is 15 residues long. CDR3 sequence reads: CASRQAGGGNEKLFF. For the CDR3, the DNA is TGTGCCAGCAGACAGGCAGGGGGCGGGAATGAAAAACTGTTTTTT.

The V gene is TRBV5-6, the J gene TRBJ2-1; TRBD2 aligns across 8 bases. Germline assignment: CDR1 SGHDT and CDR2 YYEEEE. The CDR3 length is 15 residues. J was trimmed by 9 bases and V by 2 bases; bases with no gene match: 10. The CDR3 protein is CASSFRTSGRGEQFF. Here the CDR3 DNA reads TGTGCCAGCAGCTTCAGAACTAGCGGCCGCGGTGAGCAGTTCTTC.

This clone has just a few counts. The gene calls are TRBV18 and TRBJ2-2; maybe TRBD2 (6 bases). Trimming took off 3 bases at V and 4 bases at J, with 6 bases between the two ends. Germline CDR1 is KGHSH and CDR2 is LQKENI. CDR3 length equals 13 residues. The CDR3 here is CASSPRGTGELFF. Here the CDR3 DNA reads TGTGCCAGCTCACCGCGGGGCACCGGGGAGCTGTTTTTT. The full variable domain, in which reference TRBV18 and TRBJ2-2 provide the parts outside the CDR3, is NAGVMQNPRHLVRRRGQEARLRCSPMKGHSHVYWYRQLPEEGLKFMVYLQKENIIDESGMPKERFSAEFPKEGPSILRIQQVVRGDSAAYFCASSPRGTGELFFGEGSRLTVL.

V gene TRBV9 combines with J gene TRBJ2-6; 7 nucleotides match TRBD1. The CDR3 covers 18 residues. Trimming cost V 0 bases and J 0 bases; bases outside gene matches: 6. Germline CDR1 and CDR2: SGDLS and YYNGEE. CDR3 loop: CASSVDPGQNSGANVLTF. In DNA, the CDR3 is TGTGCCAGCAGCGTAGACCCGGGACAGAACTCTGGGGCCAACGTCCTGACTTTC.

The CDR3: CAIKRGPNTGELFF. CDR3 DNA sequence: TGTGCCATCAAAAGGGGGCCGAACACCGGGGAGCTGTTTTTT. The chain links TRBV10-3 to TRBJ2-2, with 7 bases aligning to TRBD1. V shed 7 bases and J 0 bases; nucleotides not matched to a gene: 2. Germline V CDR1 and CDR2: ENHRY, SYGVKD. The CDR3 sequence is 14 residues long.

The chain combines TRBV11-3 with TRBJ1-1; possibly TRBD1 for D (5 bases). This CDR3 contains 13 residues. Germline CDR1 SGHNT, CDR2 YENEEA. The V end lost 10 bases, the J end lost 3 bases, and 15 bases lay between the germline ends. As DNA, the CDR3 is TGTGCCACCCGGACAATATTAGACACTGAAGCTTTCTTT. This translates into CATRTILDTEAFF.

This clone was counted once. The chain employs TRBV4-2 and TRBJ1-3; 9 bases are a match to TRBD1. Germline trimming cut 2 bases from V and 2 bases from J; bases unmatched to any gene: 10. Germline CDR1 reads LGHNA; CDR2 reads YNFKEQ. This CDR3 is built from 18 residues. CDR3 sequence (DNA): TGTGCCAGCAGCCAACCCATCGGCGGACAGGGGACTGGAAACACCATATATTTT. Protein product: CASSQPIGGQGTGNTIYF.

The chain joins TRBV19 to TRBJ1-2, with D unclear. The CDR3 spans 17 residues. Deletions cut 6 bases from V and 4 bases from J, with 24 bases between. Germline V gives CDR1 LNHDA, CDR2 SQIVND (reference sequence). Written as DNA, the CDR3 is TGTGCCAGTAGCATCACCAACGGCGGCTCAAGTGGCTATGGCTACACCTTC. Its translation is CASSITNGGSSGYGYTF.